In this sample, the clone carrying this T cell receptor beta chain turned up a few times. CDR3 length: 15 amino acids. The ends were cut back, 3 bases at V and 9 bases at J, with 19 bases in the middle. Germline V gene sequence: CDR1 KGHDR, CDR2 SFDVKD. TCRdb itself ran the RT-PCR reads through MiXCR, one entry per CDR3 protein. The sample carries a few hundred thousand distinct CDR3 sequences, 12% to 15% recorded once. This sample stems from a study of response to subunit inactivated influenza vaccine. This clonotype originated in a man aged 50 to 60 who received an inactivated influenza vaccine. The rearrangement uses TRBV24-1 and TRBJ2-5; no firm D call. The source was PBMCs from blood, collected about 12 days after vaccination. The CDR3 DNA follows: TGTGCCACCAGTGATGTCGAACATGGAGTTAAGGCCCAGTACTTC. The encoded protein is CATSDVEHGVKAQYF.